These T cell receptor beta chains were read from a single sample in a study of blood T cells in healthy people across ages. TCRdb re-analysed the 5' RACE reads in MiXCR, keeping a single row per CDR3 protein. The table has 700,000 or so distinct CDR3 sequences, about 20% seen once. What was sequenced was blood. Receptors originate from a man aged 70 or older in good health. Each CDR3 is given with its conserved first and last residue. The D gene is left open where the match is weak. Only part of the rows carry a size: once, few, many, or a class if the clone is expanded.

CDR3 DNA,CDR3 protein,J gene,V gene,D gene,clone size
TGTGCCAGCAGTTCCGAGGGGGCGGGGGGGTACAATGAGCAGTTCTTC,CASSSEGAGGYNEQFF,TRBJ2-1,TRBV28,TRBD2,few
TGCGCCAGCAGCCAGGCGTCCCGGGACAGGTTCTCCTACGAGCAGTACTTC,CASSQASRDRFSYEQYF,TRBJ2-7,TRBV4-1,TRBD1,NA
TGTGCCATCAGTGAGTCTGTGGATTCACCCCTCCACTTT,CAISESVDSPLHF,TRBJ1-6,TRBV10-3,NA,NA
TGCAGCGCGACAGAAAGCTATGGCTACACCTTC,CSATESYGYTF,TRBJ1-2,TRBV29-1,NA,NA
TGCAGTGCTAGTTCCGGGGGCGCAGATCAGCCCCAGCATTTT,CSASSGGADQPQHF,TRBJ1-5,TRBV20-1,NA,many
TGTGCCAGCAGTATCCCGACTAGCAGGAGAGGTACGCAGTATTTT,CASSIPTSRRGTQYF,TRBJ2-3,TRBV28,TRBD2,many
TGTGCCAGCAGCCCGGCCCGAACAGATACGCAGTATTTT,CASSPARTDTQYF,TRBJ2-3,TRBV11-2,NA,few
TGTGCCAGCAGCGCAACTGTTGGGGGAGATACGCAGTATTTT,CASSATVGGDTQYF,TRBJ2-3,TRBV3-1,NA,NA
TGCAGTGCTTACCGGGACACGAACACCGGGGAGCTGTTTTTT,CSAYRDTNTGELFF,TRBJ2-2,TRBV20-1,NA,NA
TGTGCCATCAGTGAGTCGATCGGGACTAGCGGGATGAATGAGCAGTTCTTC,CAISESIGTSGMNEQFF,TRBJ2-1,TRBV10-3,TRBD2,few
TGTGCCAGCAGACCTCCGAGCACTGAAGCTTTCTTT,CASRPPSTEAFF,TRBJ1-1,TRBV6-2/TRBV6-3,NA,once
TGCGCCAGCAGCCAAGAGTCGACCGGCACAGATACGCAGTATTTT,CASSQESTGTDTQYF,TRBJ2-3,TRBV4-1,NA,NA
TGTGCCAGCAGTTACTCTAGCGGGGGGTTACATGGTTCCTACAATGAGCAGTTCTTC,CASSYSSGGLHGSYNEQFF,TRBJ2-1,TRBV6-5,TRBD2,NA
TGCGCCAGCAGCCAAGAGGGGACAGGGGGCGAGCAGTACTTC,CASSQEGTGGEQYF,TRBJ2-7,TRBV4-1,TRBD1,few
TGCAGCGTCGCGACTAGCGGGAGTGTGGAGACCCAGTACTTC,CSVATSGSVETQYF,TRBJ2-5,TRBV29-1,TRBD2,NA
TGCGCCAGCAGCCGGGACGGATTATTCTACGAGCAGTACTTC,CASSRDGLFYEQYF,TRBJ2-7,TRBV5-1,NA,few
TGTGCCCTAACCGGGGCGAAAGCCAAAAACATTCAGTACTTC,CALTGAKAKNIQYF,TRBJ2-4,TRBV21-1,NA,NA
TGCGCCAGCAGCTTGGGGGCAATTCACCAGGGTAGTGAGCAGTTCTTC,CASSLGAIHQGSEQFF,TRBJ2-1,TRBV5-1,NA,NA
TGTGCCACCAGTGATTTACGGGCAGGGGGGGCTTCAGATACGCAGTATTTT,CATSDLRAGGASDTQYF,TRBJ2-3,TRBV24-1,NA,NA
TGTGCCAGCGGTGCACAGGGAAGGGTCACTGAAGCTTTCTTT,CASGAQGRVTEAFF,TRBJ1-1,TRBV6-5,NA,NA
TGCAGTGCTATAGGGACAGGGAACGAAAAACTGTTTTTT,CSAIGTGNEKLFF,TRBJ1-4,TRBV20-1,TRBD1,NA
TGTGCCAGCAGCTTAGCGTTCGGACAGCCCCAGCATTTT,CASSLAFGQPQHF,TRBJ1-5,TRBV7-7,NA,few
TGTGCCAGCAGCTTACGACCGGGGTATTACAATGAGCAGTTCTTC,CASSLRPGYYNEQFF,TRBJ2-1,TRBV7-2,NA,few
TGCAGCGTTGCCGGGGCCAACAATAGCAATCAGCCCCAGCATTTT,CSVAGANNSNQPQHF,TRBJ1-5,TRBV29-1,NA,NA
TGTGCCAGCAGTGGGAGACAGGGTTGGACAGATACGCAGTATTTT,CASSGRQGWTDTQYF,TRBJ2-3,TRBV25-1,TRBD1,NA
TGTGCCAGCAGCCCGACTAGCGGGGGCACAAAGGGCATTCAGTACTTC,CASSPTSGGTKGIQYF,TRBJ2-4,TRBV28,TRBD2,few
TGTGCCACCAGCAGCCAGGATAATGAAAAACTGTTTTTT,CATSSQDNEKLFF,TRBJ1-4,TRBV15,NA,NA
TGTGCCAGCAGCTTAGGTCTACTAGCGGGAGGGGCAGATACACAGTATTTT,CASSLGLLAGGADTQYF,TRBJ2-3,TRBV7-8,TRBD2,few
TGCAGCGTCCTTGGACAGGGGGGCCAGCCCCAGCATTTT,CSVLGQGGQPQHF,TRBJ1-5,TRBV29-1,TRBD1,NA